The subject of this entry is one T cell receptor beta chain. Antigen unknown. This PCR relied on a set of 60 Vbeta primers and 13 Jbeta primers. In the authors' workflow: Per a later analysis, the number of unique TCR beta chains was approximately 80 million, of which around 9.9 million were shared. Profiling relied on immunoSEQ multiplex PCR, and the TCRdb table lists in-frame clones only, not all of them. Clonal size and the V and J genes are those of that table, whereas D and trimming came from the DNA. The sample includes fewer than 150,000 clones. The record originates from a study of cytomegalovirus exposure and HLA in healthy donors. The germline V gene has CDR1 LNHDA and CDR2 SQIVND (reference sequence). The V and J ends lost 4 bases and 10 bases, in that order; junction bases with no gene match: 7. The CDR3 extends over 14 amino acids. Regarding the study as a whole: High sensitivity and specificity were reportedly achieved when the classifier diagnosed cytomegalovirus status. A later analysis linked a missense DCLRE1C variant to TCR beta V- and J-gene trimming.

The origin of this receptor is a man between 40 and 49 years old in good health and CMV-seronegative. The chain has TRBV19 and TRBJ2-1; 10 nucleotides align to TRBD1. Sequenced input: PBMCs. CDR3 residues: CASSRTGGSQEQFF. The DNA for the CDR3 is TGTGCCAGTAGTAGGACAGGGGGGTCCCAGGAGCAGTTCTTC.